This is a list of T cell receptor beta chains from one sample in a study of blood T cell repertoires in COVID-19. Assay: immunoSEQ multiplex PCR; the TCRdb copy retains only in-frame clones and omits some. In the table there are 250,000 to 400,000 clones, roughly 90% of which are singletons. Sequenced: peripheral blood. These TCRs come from a woman aged 25 to 39 with COVID-19, enrolled during active disease. Both conserved end residues are trimmed from each CDR3.

v_gene: TRBV15; j_gene: TRBJ2-1; CDR3aa: ATSRGSGKNNEQF
v_gene: TRBV4-2; j_gene: TRBJ1-1; CDR3aa: ASRRTVDTEAF
v_gene: TRBV20-1; j_gene: TRBJ1-2; CDR3aa: SATGEGGYT
v_gene: TRBV5-4; j_gene: TRBJ2-1; CDR3aa: ASRPGTSGSLREF
v_gene: TRBV2; j_gene: TRBJ1-5; CDR3aa: ASSDQGYSNQPQH
v_gene: TRBV30; j_gene: TRBJ1-1; CDR3aa: AWSVMGQGDTEAF
v_gene: TRBV5-1; j_gene: TRBJ1-3; CDR3aa: ASRLTGTGINTIY
v_gene: TRBV6-1; j_gene: TRBJ1-3; CDR3aa: ASSEGLFSGNTIY
v_gene: TRBV6-1; j_gene: TRBJ1-1; CDR3aa: ASSEYNLGGAMNTEAF
v_gene: TRBV25-1; j_gene: TRBJ2-2; CDR3aa: ASSANSGTGGTGELF
v_gene: TRBV11-3; j_gene: TRBJ2-1; CDR3aa: ASSSSGKIYNEQF